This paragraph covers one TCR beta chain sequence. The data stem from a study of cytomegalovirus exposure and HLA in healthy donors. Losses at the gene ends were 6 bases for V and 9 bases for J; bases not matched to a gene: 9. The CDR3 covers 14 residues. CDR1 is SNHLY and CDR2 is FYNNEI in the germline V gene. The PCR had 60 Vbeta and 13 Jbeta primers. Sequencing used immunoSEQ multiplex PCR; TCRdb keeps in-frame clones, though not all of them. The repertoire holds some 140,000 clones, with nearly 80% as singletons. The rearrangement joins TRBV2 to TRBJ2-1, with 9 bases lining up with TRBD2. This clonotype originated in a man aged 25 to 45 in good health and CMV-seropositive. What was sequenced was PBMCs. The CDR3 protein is CASSNSGRRSEQFF. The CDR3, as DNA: TGTGCCAGCAGCAATAGCGGGAGAAGGAGTGAGCAGTTCTTC. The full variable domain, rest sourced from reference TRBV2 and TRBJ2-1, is EPEVTQTPSHQVTQMGQEVILRCVPISNHLYFYWYRQILGQKVEFLVSFYNNEISEKSEIFDDQFSVERPDGSNFTLKIRSTKLEDSAMYFCASSNSGRRSEQFFGPGTRLTVL.